The present entry profiles one TCR beta chain with its context. TCRdb's table, derived via immunoSEQ multiplex PCR, lists solely in-frame clones and lacks some. The table lists 60,000 to 90,000 clones, about 96% of them singletons. These data come from a study of technical replicates of blood from several donors. This CDR3 has 14 amino acids. Trimming removed 2 bases at V and 6 bases at J, with 16 bases between. Germline V CDR1 and CDR2: GTSNPN, SVGIG (reference sequence). Sequencing was performed on T cells isolated from PBMCs. The chain recombines TRBV30 with TRBJ1-2; possibly TRBD1 for D (5 bases). The TCR was taken from a human donor in good health. Here the CDR3 DNA reads TGTGCCTGGAGTTTGGGGCGGACCGCGGATGGCTACACCTTC. This encodes CAWSLGRTADGYTF. Combining the CDR3 with reference TRBV30 and TRBJ1-2 gives the whole variable domain SQTIHQWPATLVQPVGSPLSLECTVEGTSNPNLYWYRQAAGRGLQLLFYSVGIGQISSEVPQNLSASRPQDRQFILSSKKLLLSDSGFYLCAWSLGRTADGYTFGSGTRLTVV.